Sequencing of this TCR beta chain was carried out in a study of control samples from healthy donors and cancer patients. This clone was counted once. The repertoire was sequenced with immunoSEQ multiplex PCR; TCRdb's copy has only in-frame clones and lacks some. In the table there are 110,000 to 150,000 clones, about nine tenths of which are singletons. The CDR3 has 14 residues. CDR1 is SGHRS, CDR2 YFSETQ, per germline. The trim removed 4 bases at V and 6 bases at J, leaving 7 bases unmatched. This sequence joins TRBV5-1 and TRBJ2-5; TRBD1 matches 9 bases. The sample was blood. This TCR was sampled from a man aged 25 to 45 in good health. CDR3 amino acids: CASSGTGSVQTQYF. The DNA of the CDR3 is TGCGCCAGCAGCGGGACAGGGTCCGTCCAGACCCAGTACTTC.